This TCR beta chain was sequenced in a study of blood T cell repertoires in COVID-19. Study background: The United States, Italy and Spain supplied acute and convalescent COVID-19 samples. From T cells, B-cell-depleted T cells, or PBMCs came the material, which was cDNA or gDNA.

The CDR3 contains 15 residues. V shed 2 bases and J 1 base; nucleotides not matched to a gene: 6. The germline V gene encodes CDR1 GTSNPN and CDR2 SVGIG (reference sequence). In the source study's methods: Amplification of reference gene primers provided the estimated nucleated cell counts. Assay: immunoSEQ multiplex PCR; the TCRdb copy retains only in-frame clones and omits some. That table supplies the V and J calls and clone size; D and trimming were determined from the DNA. The table has around 160,000 clones, more than 75% seen once. This receptor was taken from a human donor with acute or convalescent COVID-19. The donor label of this sample is uncertain. Input material: peripheral blood. V is TRBV30 and J is TRBJ2-3; 7 bases map to TRBD2. CDR3 sequence (DNA): TGTGCCTGGAGTCGGGGACGGGGGGGCACAGATACGCAGTATTTT. As protein: CAWSRGRGGTDTQYF.